These 18 T cell receptor beta chains originate from one sample sequenced in a study of blood T cell repertoires in COVID-19. Assay used: immunoSEQ multiplex PCR; TCRdb lists only in-frame clones, some missing. The data contain over 130,000 clones, approximately 80% of them singletons. Sequenced input: PBMCs or T cells enriched from blood (not recorded which). Source of these receptors: a woman aged 18-29 years who had been exposed to COVID-19.

There are a few counts of this clone. The chain combines TRBV6-1 with TRBJ1-2, with a possible D match to TRBD1 (5 bases). The CDR3 sequence is 14 residues long. Deletions cut 6 bases from V and 6 bases from J, with 17 bases between. Germline lookup yields CDR1 MNHNS and CDR2 SASEGT. The CDR3 sequence is CASSSIGEWDGYTF. DNA of the CDR3: TGTGCCAGCAGCTCCATAGGGGAATGGGATGGCTACACCTTC.

The V gene is TRBV25-1, the J gene TRBJ2-2; TRBD1 might be the D (5 bases). The CDR3 covers 13 residues. CDR1 and CDR2 (germline): MGHDK, SYGVNS. Trimming pared 3 bases from V and 8 bases from J, leaving 10 bases between. CDR3 protein: CASSDRRQGELFF. The DNA of the CDR3 is TGTGCCAGCAGTGACCGTCGACAGGGGGAGCTGTTTTTT.

The chain couples TRBV14 to TRBJ1-3, with D tentatively TRBD1 (6 bases). This CDR3 is 19 amino acids long. Germline CDR1 SGHDN, CDR2 FVKESK. The V and J ends lost 1 base and 4 bases respectively, with 23 bases between them. Here the CDR3 reads CASSQVGVWDQGLGNTIYF. CDR3 nucleotides: TGTGCCAGCAGCCAAGTGGGGGTTTGGGACCAGGGGCTCGGAAACACCATATATTTT.

The chain links TRBV24-1 to TRBJ1-5; D remains unclear. Germline loops: CDR1 KGHDR, CDR2 SFDVKD. V dropped 7 bases and J dropped 5 bases, with 17 bases sitting between them. This CDR3 is built from 15 residues. CDR3: CATSKRSMAHQPQHF. The CDR3 DNA reads as TGTGCCACCAGCAAGCGCTCTATGGCCCATCAGCCCCAGCATTTT.

The chain uses TRBV11-2 and TRBJ1-3; 11 bases align to TRBD1. The CDR3 has 15 amino acids. Germline V gene sequence: CDR1 SGHAT, CDR2 FQNNGV. V shed 5 bases, J shed 6 bases, and the junction held 6 bases outside the gene matches. The CDR3 region is CASSPRTGGQNTIYF. CDR3 sequence (DNA): TGTGCCAGCAGCCCGCGGACAGGGGGCCAAAACACCATATATTTT.

Only one count was recorded for this clone. The chain has TRBV6-2 or TRBV6-3 and TRBJ2-7, with TRBD1 identical over 8 bases. The CDR3 is made up of 14 amino acids. Germline V gene sequence: CDR1 MNHEY, CDR2 SVGEGT. V was clipped by 6 bases and J by 6 bases; unmatched bases: 10. The CDR3 bases are TGTGCCAGCAGCCAAGACAGGGGCCATGGCGAGCAGTACTTC. It codes for CASSQDRGHGEQYF.

The genes are TRBV19 and TRBJ1-6; no clear D. CDR1 and CDR2 (germline): LNHDA, SQIVND (reference sequence). The CDR3 sequence is 18 residues long. V dropped 1 base and J dropped 10 bases, with 23 bases sitting between them. This CDR3 is CASSIVVRRSTMGSPLHF. In DNA, the CDR3 is TGTGCCAGTAGTATAGTCGTTCGGCGATCGACGATGGGCTCACCCCTCCACTTT.

The chain carries TRBV14 and TRBJ2-1; a weak D match, TRBD1 (6 bases). Trimming cost V 4 bases and J 6 bases, with 16 bases left between them. There are 15 residues in the CDR3. The germline gives CDR1 SGHDN, CDR2 FVKESK. CDR3: CASSPFQGISNEQFF. The CDR3 nucleotides are TGTGCCAGCAGCCCCTTTCAGGGGATCAGCAATGAGCAGTTCTTC. The variable domain in full, with the rest retrieved from reference TRBV14 and TRBJ2-1, is EAGVTQFPSHSVIEKGQTVTLRCDPISGHDNLYWYRRVMGKEIKFLLHFVKESKQDESGMPNNRFLAERTGGTYSTLKVQPAELEDSGVYFCASSPFQGISNEQFFGPGTRLTVL.

The chain has TRBV5-1 and TRBJ2-3; possibly TRBD2 for D (6 bases). V was clipped by 3 bases and J by 4 bases, with 12 bases between them. This CDR3 is built from 14 residues. Germline-derived CDR1 and CDR2 are SGHRS and YFSETQ. The CDR3 DNA reads TGCGCCAGCAGCTCGGGGGATGTCGCAGATACGCAGTATTTT. Its translation: CASSSGDVADTQYF. The whole variable domain, filled in from reference TRBV5-1 and TRBJ2-3, reads KAGVTQTPRYLIKTRGQQVTLSCSPISGHRSVSWYQQTPGQGLQFLFEYFSETQRNKGNFPGRFSGRQFSNSRSEMNVSTLELGDSALYLCASSSGDVADTQYFGPGTRLTVL.

Ten or more counts support this clone. The V call is TRBV2, the J call TRBJ1-1, with TRBD1 matching over 7 bases. The trim removed 11 bases at V and 1 base at J, leaving 13 bases unmatched. Germline V gene lookup returns CDR1 SNHLY and CDR2 FYNNEI. The CDR3 runs 15 residues. The CDR3 nucleotides read TGTGCCTCTATTAAACAGGGGTTGGGGAACACTGAAGCTTTCTTT. It yields the protein CASIKQGLGNTEAFF.

Only a few counts were recorded for this clone. The V gene is TRBV2, the J gene TRBJ1-5, with D unclear. This CDR3 is 11 amino acids long. Germline-derived CDR1 and CDR2 are SNHLY and FYNNEI. V was trimmed by 4 bases and J by 4 bases, leaving 2 bases between them. Here the CDR3 reads CASSANQPQHF. The CDR3 DNA is TGTGCCAGCAGTGCGAATCAGCCCCAGCATTTT.

V and J are TRBV7-3 and TRBJ1-1; D call uncertain. CDR1 SGHTA and CDR2 FQGTGA come from the germline V gene. The length of the CDR3 is 14 residues. Trimming cost V 0 bases and J 0 bases, with 5 bases left between them. The CDR3 protein is CASSLTGMNTEAFF. The CDR3 DNA reads as TGTGCCAGCAGCTTAACCGGGATGAACACTGAAGCTTTCTTT.

This clone was detected many times. The gene calls are TRBV11-2 and TRBJ1-2, with 7 bases matching TRBD1. This CDR3 has 15 residues. V gave up 5 bases and J gave up 8 bases; unmatched junction bases: 14. CDR1 and CDR2 from the germline V gene are SGHAT and FQNNGV. The CDR3, as DNA: TGTGCCAGCAGCGGATACCGGGACAGAAGTGGCGGCTACACCTTC. It encodes CASSGYRDRSGGYTF.

V usage is TRBV28 and J usage is TRBJ1-2; maybe TRBD1 (6 bases). CDR3 length: 14 residues. Germline V gene data show CDR1 as MDHEN and CDR2 as SYDVKM. V was shortened by 3 bases and J by 8 bases, with 16 bases between the two germline ends. CDR3 coding DNA: TGTGCCAGCAGTTTTTCACAGGGAATACAAGGCTACACCTTC. Amino acids: CASSFSQGIQGYTF.

J is TRBJ2-5 and V is TRBV7-3; D is perhaps TRBD1 (5 bases). The germline CDR1 and CDR2 sequences are SGHTA and FQGTGA. This CDR3 contains 14 residues. Trimming stripped 6 bases from V and 4 bases from J, with 15 bases between. The CDR3 DNA sequence: TGTGCCAGCAGTCCCACAGGTTCAAGAGAGACCCAGTACTTC. Translation: CASSPTGSRETQYF.

V and J are TRBV30 and TRBJ2-5; 8 bases agree with TRBD2. From germline, CDR1 is GTSNPN and CDR2 SVGIG (reference sequence). CDR3 length: 13 residues. V shed 0 bases, J shed 8 bases, and the junction held 5 bases outside the gene matches. The chain's CDR3 is CAWSVTSAGTQYF. Written as DNA, the CDR3 is TGTGCCTGGAGTGTGACTAGCGCGGGAACCCAGTACTTC. The complete variable domain, with remaining parts taken from reference TRBV30 and TRBJ2-5, reads SQTIHQWPATLVQPVGSPLSLECTVEGTSNPNLYWYRQAAGRGLQLLFYSVGIGQISSEVPQNLSASRPQDRQFILSSKKLLLSDSGFYLCAWSVTSAGTQYFGPGTRLLVL.

This clone showed up just once. The chain uses TRBV25-1 and TRBJ2-1; 9 bases are shared with TRBD2. Looked up from germline, CDR1 is MGHDK and CDR2 is SYGVNS. This CDR3 is 15 amino acids long. Trimming took 7 bases from V and 0 from J; bases not matched to a gene: 4. The CDR3 spells CASTRAGGSYNEQFF. CDR3 nucleotides: TGTGCCAGCACTCGAGCGGGGGGCTCCTACAATGAGCAGTTCTTC.

The rearrangement uses TRBV30 and TRBJ1-1; the match to TRBD1 covers 7 bases. CDR1 is GTSNPN and CDR2 is SVGIG in the germline V gene (reference sequence). The ends lost 4 bases at V and 3 bases at J; junction bases unmatched: 8. This CDR3 has 14 residues. The chain's CDR3 is CAWNKYTGDTEAFF. As DNA, the CDR3 is TGTGCCTGGAATAAGTATACAGGGGACACTGAAGCTTTCTTT.